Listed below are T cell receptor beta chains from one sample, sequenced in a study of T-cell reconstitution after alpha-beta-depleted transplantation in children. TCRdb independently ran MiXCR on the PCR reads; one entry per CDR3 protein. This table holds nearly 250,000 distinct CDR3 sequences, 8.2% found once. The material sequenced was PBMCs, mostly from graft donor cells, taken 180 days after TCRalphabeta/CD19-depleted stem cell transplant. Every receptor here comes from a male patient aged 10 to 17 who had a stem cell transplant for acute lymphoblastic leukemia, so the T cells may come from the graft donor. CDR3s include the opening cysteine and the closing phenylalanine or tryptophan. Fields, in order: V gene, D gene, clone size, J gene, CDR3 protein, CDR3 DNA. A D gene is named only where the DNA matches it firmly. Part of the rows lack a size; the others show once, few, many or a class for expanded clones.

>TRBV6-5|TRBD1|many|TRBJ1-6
CASSTTGTGNSPLHF
TGTGCCAGCAGTACCACCGGGACAGGCAATTCACCCCTCCACTTT
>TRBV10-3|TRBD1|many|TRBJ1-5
CAISETGASGQPQHF
TGTGCCATCAGTGAGACAGGGGCATCGGGCCAGCCCCAGCATTTT
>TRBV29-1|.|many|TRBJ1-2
CSVGLPQANYGYTF
TGCAGCGTTGGGCTACCACAAGCTAACTATGGCTACACCTTC
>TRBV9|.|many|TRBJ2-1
CASSVAGTEQFF
TGTGCCAGCAGCGTAGCCGGGACTGAGCAGTTCTTC
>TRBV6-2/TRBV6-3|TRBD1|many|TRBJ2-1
CASATRTGKKNEQFF
TGTGCCAGCGCGACCCGGACAGGAAAGAAAAATGAGCAGTTCTTC
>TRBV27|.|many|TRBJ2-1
CASSPIRGFRNEQFF
TGTGCCAGCAGTCCAATCCGGGGTTTTCGGAATGAGCAGTTCTTC
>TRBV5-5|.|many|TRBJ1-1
CASSLAQGTEAFF
TGTGCCAGCAGCTTGGCGCAGGGGACTGAAGCTTTCTTT
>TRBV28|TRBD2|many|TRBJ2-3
CASSSVAGEGGTDTQYF
TGTGCCAGCAGTTCCGTCGCCGGGGAGGGCGGCACAGATACGCAGTATTTT
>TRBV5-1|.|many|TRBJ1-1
CASSLERNTEAFF
TGCGCCAGCAGCTTGGAACGGAACACTGAAGCTTTCTTT
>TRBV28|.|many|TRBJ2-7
CASSFVDREAGEQYF
TGTGCCAGCAGTTTCGTTGACAGGGAGGCTGGCGAGCAGTACTTC
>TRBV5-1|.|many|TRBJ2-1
CASRTDSYNEQFF
TGCGCCAGCAGGACGGACTCCTACAATGAGCAGTTCTTC
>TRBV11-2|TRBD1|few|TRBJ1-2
CASSSLQGPSGNYGYTF
TGTGCCAGCAGCTCGCTACAGGGGCCCTCGGGTAACTATGGCTACACCTTC
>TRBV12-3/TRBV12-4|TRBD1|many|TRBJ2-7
CASRSGTVSSYEQYF
TGTGCCAGCAGATCCGGGACAGTGAGCTCCTACGAGCAGTACTTC
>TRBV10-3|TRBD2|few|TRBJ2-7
CAISSHSGSGLEQYF
TGTGCCATCAGTTCTCATAGCGGGAGCGGGCTCGAGCAGTACTTC
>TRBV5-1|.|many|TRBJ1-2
CASSLVTNYGYTF
TGCGCCAGCAGCTTGGTCACGAACTATGGCTACACCTTC
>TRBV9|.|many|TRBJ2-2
CASSVGASRVTGELFF
TGTGCCAGCAGCGTAGGTGCTAGTCGGGTCACCGGGGAGCTGTTTTTT
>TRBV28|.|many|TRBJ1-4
CASSPGTPGEKLFF
TGTGCCAGCAGCCCCGGGACCCCGGGTGAAAAACTGTTTTTT
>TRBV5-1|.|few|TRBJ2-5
CASRRTAAIQETQYF
TGCGCCAGCAGGCGGACGGCGGCTATCCAAGAGACCCAGTACTTC
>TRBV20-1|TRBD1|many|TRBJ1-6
CSASTGGNSPLHF
TGCAGTGCTTCAACAGGGGGGAATTCACCCCTCCACTTT
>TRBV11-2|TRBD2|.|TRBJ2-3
CASSLLAGGGDTQYF
TGTGCCAGCAGCTTATTAGCGGGAGGGGGAGATACGCAGTATTTT
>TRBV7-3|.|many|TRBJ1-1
CASSLKSGWQRSEAFF
TGTGCCAGCAGCTTAAAGTCGGGGTGGCAGAGGAGTGAAGCTTTCTTT
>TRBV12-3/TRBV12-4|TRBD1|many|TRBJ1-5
CASSYSDRGNQPQHF
TGTGCCAGCAGTTATAGCGACAGGGGCAATCAGCCCCAGCATTTT
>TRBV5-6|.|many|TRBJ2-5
CASSLRRLETQYF
TGTGCCAGCAGCTTGAGGCGCTTAGAGACCCAGTACTTC
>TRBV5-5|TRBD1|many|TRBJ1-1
CASSLVQDRGTEAFF
TGTGCCAGCAGCTTGGTACAGGACAGGGGGACTGAAGCTTTCTTT
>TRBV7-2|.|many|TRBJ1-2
CASSLSTTSNYGYTF
TGTGCCAGCAGCTTAAGTACGACATCTAACTATGGCTACACCTTC
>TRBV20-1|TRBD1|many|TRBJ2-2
CSALDRTGELFF
TGCAGTGCCCTGGACAGGACCGGGGAGCTGTTTTTT
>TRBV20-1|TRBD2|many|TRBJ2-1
CSATFLAGVGNEQFF
TGCAGTGCTACTTTCCTAGCGGGGGTAGGCAATGAGCAGTTCTTC
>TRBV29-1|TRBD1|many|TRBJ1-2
CSVGTGRMDGYTF
TGCAGCGTTGGGACAGGGAGGATGGATGGCTACACCTTC
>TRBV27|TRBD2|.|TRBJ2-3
CASSPRTSGIPDTQYF
TGTGCCAGCAGCCCCAGGACTAGCGGGATCCCAGATACGCAGTATTTT
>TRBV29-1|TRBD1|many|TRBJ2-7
CSVEPDRGSYEQYF
TGCAGCGTTGAACCGGACAGGGGGTCCTACGAGCAGTACTTC
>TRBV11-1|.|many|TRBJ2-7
CASSLTPTYEQYF
TGTGCCAGCAGCTTAACTCCAACCTACGAGCAGTACTTC
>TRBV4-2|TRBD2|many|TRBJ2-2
CASSQVAGGNTGELFF
TGTGCCAGCAGCCAAGTAGCGGGAGGAAACACCGGGGAGCTGTTTTTT
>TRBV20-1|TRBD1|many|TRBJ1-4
CSARAGGGEKLFF
TGCAGTGCTAGAGCAGGGGGGGGTGAAAAACTGTTTTTT
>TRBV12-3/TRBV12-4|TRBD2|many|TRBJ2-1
CASSLLAGGGEQFF
TGTGCCAGCAGTTTACTAGCGGGAGGGGGAGAGCAGTTCTTC
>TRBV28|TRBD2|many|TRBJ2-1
CASSLTSYYNEQFF
TGTGCCAGCAGTTTGACTAGCTACTACAATGAGCAGTTCTTC
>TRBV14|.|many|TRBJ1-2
CASSLGLGGYTF
TGTGCCAGCAGCCTTGGACTTGGCGGCTACACCTTC
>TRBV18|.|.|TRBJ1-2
CASSPFTSSGRQVPFNGYTF
TGTGCCAGCTCACCCTTCACCAGTAGTGGTCGTCAGGTACCTTTCAATGGCTACACCTTC